What follows are 16 T cell receptor beta chains derived from one specimen sequenced in a study of CD8 T cells in ankylosing spondylitis. General study findings and limits: A motif of 7 to 9 highly homologous TCR beta variants was seen as apparently characteristic of ankylosing spondylitis blood.

TCRdb reanalysed the 5' RACE reads using MiXCR and keeps one entry per CDR3 protein. The sample shows under 550,000 distinct CDR3 sequences, approximately 26% of them seen only once. These receptors' antigens are unknown. The material sequenced was blood, either unsorted or a sorted T cell fraction (not recorded which). Receptor source: a male donor with ankylosing spondylitis.

The V call is TRBV20-1, the J call TRBJ2-1; unclear D gene. V was shortened by 3 bases and J by 8 bases, with 14 bases between the two germline ends. Germline CDR1 and CDR2: DFQATT and SNEGSKA (reference sequence). CDR3 length: 13 residues. The CDR3 here is CSASEPIYDEQFF. The CDR3 bases are TGCAGTGCTAGTGAACCAATTTACGATGAGCAGTTCTTC.

The rearrangement joins TRBV6-4 to TRBJ1-2; a possible D gene is TRBD1 (5 bases). Germline V gene lookup returns CDR1 MRHNA and CDR2 SNTAGT. With 6 bases removed from V and 4 bases from J, the gap between germline ends came to 12 bases. This CDR3 is built from 13 residues. The CDR3 DNA follows: TGTGCCAGCAGCCGGGACGGAGGCTATGGCTACACCTTC. Protein: CASSRDGGYGYTF.

The chain is built from TRBV2 and TRBJ2-7; 8 bases are a match to TRBD1. With V trimmed by 8 bases and J by 1 base, 1 base remained unmatched. The CDR3 is 12 amino acids. In germline, CDR1 is SNHLY, CDR2 FYNNEI. The CDR3 DNA is TGTGCCAGCGGGGACAGGTCCTACGAGCAGTACTTC. Encoded protein: CASGDRSYEQYF.

The rearrangement uses TRBV12-3 or TRBV12-4 and TRBJ1-5; 7 bases match TRBD1. V shed 4 bases and J 11 bases; nucleotides not matched to a gene: 5. The CDR3 spans 12 residues. CDR3 protein: CASSSSGGSQHF. In DNA, the CDR3 is TGTGCCAGCAGTTCATCAGGGGGATCCCAGCATTTT.

This clonotype occurred many times. The chain uses TRBV12-3 or TRBV12-4 and TRBJ2-3; no reliable D call. The CDR3 is 13 amino acids. V lost 4 bases and J lost 3, with 8 bases in between. DNA for the CDR3: TGTGCCAGCAGTTCAAGTGGGACAGATACGCAGTATTTT. It translates to CASSSSGTDTQYF.

The chain recombines TRBV25-1 with TRBJ1-1; no reliable D call. The CDR3 has 11 amino acids. Germline V lookup: CDR1 MGHDK, CDR2 SYGVNS. V lost 4 bases and J lost 10, with 10 bases in between. The CDR3 DNA sequence: TGTGCCAGCAGTGGACGGCGGACAGCTTTCTTT. Translating gives CASSGRRTAFF.

A few counts support this clonotype. The chain links TRBV10-2 to TRBJ2-2; D is ambiguous. This CDR3 is built from 13 residues. Trimming shortened V by 6 bases and J by 0 bases, and 5 bases separated the two germline ends. CDR1 is WSHSY, CDR2 SAAADI, per germline. DNA of the CDR3: TGCGCCAGCAGGTCCTCGAACACCGGGGAGCTGTTTTTT. Translated: CASRSSNTGELFF.

This clonotype was seen a few times. The chain links TRBV5-1 to TRBJ2-1, with a possible D match to TRBD1 (6 bases). V lost 6 bases and J lost 8, with 15 bases in between. Germline CDR1 SGHRS, CDR2 YFSETQ. CDR3 length equals 13 residues. Here the CDR3 DNA reads TGCGCCAGCAATCCCACAGGGATGGATGAGCAGTTCTTC. It encodes CASNPTGMDEQFF.

The chain carries TRBV10-3 and TRBJ1-1; 7 bases match TRBD1. J was trimmed by 2 bases and V by 4 bases; bases with no gene match: 4. The CDR3 consists of 14 residues. CDR1 and CDR2 (germline): ENHRY, SYGVKD. Here the CDR3 reads CAISGQGSNTEAFF. CDR3 DNA: TGTGCCATCAGTGGACAGGGATCCAACACTGAAGCTTTCTTT.

The chain combines TRBV15 with TRBJ1-5; D remains unclear. Trimming cost V 3 bases and J 1 base, with 10 bases left between them. There are 15 residues in the CDR3. The germline CDR1 and CDR2 sequences are LNHNV and YYDKDF (reference sequence). The CDR3 nucleotides are TGTGCCACCAGCAGTGGGAGGGCCAGCAATCAGCCCCAGCATTTT. This sequence encodes CATSSGRASNQPQHF.

This clonotype was counted ten times or more. The chain is built from TRBV7-9 and TRBJ2-5, with a possible D match to TRBD1 (5 bases). V was pared by 5 bases and J by 5 bases, with 12 bases between. The CDR3 has 13 amino acids. Germline lookup yields CDR1 SEHNR and CDR2 FQNEAQ (reference sequence). CDR3 region: CASSRTGSETQYF. CDR3 DNA sequence: TGTGCCAGCAGCCGTACAGGAAGTGAGACCCAGTACTTC.

The chain employs TRBV20-1 and TRBJ2-3; TRBD2 aligns across 7 bases. CDR1 and CDR2 from the germline V gene are DFQATT and SNEGSKA (reference sequence). This CDR3 spans 15 amino acids. Trimming took 5 bases from V and 5 from J; bases not matched to a gene: 13. The chain's CDR3 is CSAFPWRELRDTQYF. The CDR3 DNA follows: TGCAGTGCTTTTCCTTGGCGGGAGCTGAGAGATACGCAGTATTTT.

The genes are TRBV28 and TRBJ2-1, with 7 nucleotides matching TRBD1. The CDR3 spans 12 residues. The germline CDR1 and CDR2 sequences are MDHEN and SYDVKM. With 10 bases clipped from V and 2 bases from J, the junction kept 2 bases outside the gene matches. Here the CDR3 DNA reads TGTGCCACCGGGACAGCCTACAATGAGCAGTTCTTC. It encodes CATGTAYNEQFF.

The gene calls are TRBV2 and TRBJ2-5, with 12 bases matching TRBD1. The J segment lost 5 bases and the V segment lost 4 bases, leaving 8 bases of the junction unmatched. This CDR3 spans 16 amino acids. CDR1 SNHLY and CDR2 FYNNEI come from the germline V gene. DNA of the CDR3: TGTGCCAGCAGTGTATCCGGGACAGGGGGCCCGGAGACCCAGTACTTC. Its protein product is CASSVSGTGGPETQYF.

This clonotype was seen a handful of times. The rearrangement joins TRBV24-1 to TRBJ2-1; TRBD2 matches at 8 bases. With 6 bases clipped from V and 5 bases from J, the junction kept 5 bases outside the gene matches. CDR3 length: 14 amino acids. CDR1 is KGHDR and CDR2 is SFDVKD in the germline V gene. The CDR3 sequence is CATSLAGRNNEQFF. The CDR3 nucleotides are TGTGCCACCAGTTTAGCGGGAAGAAACAATGAGCAGTTCTTC.

This clonotype was seen more than once but under ten times. The chain is built from TRBV3-1 and TRBJ1-2; TRBD1 matches 7 bases. V lost 4 bases to trimming and J lost 4 bases; unmatched junction nucleotides: 15. This CDR3 has 17 amino acids. Per the germline V gene, CDR1 is LGHDT and CDR2 is YNNKEL (reference sequence). In DNA, the CDR3 is TGTGCCAGCAGCCCACACCCCAACAGGGGTATGAGCTATGGCTACACCTTC. Encoded protein: CASSPHPNRGMSYGYTF. The complete variable domain, with remaining parts taken from reference TRBV3-1 and TRBJ1-2, reads DTAVSQTPKYLVTQMGNDKSIKCEQNLGHDTMYWYKQDSKKFLKIMFSYNNKELIINETVPNRFSPKSPDKAHLNLHINSLELGDSAVYFCASSPHPNRGMSYGYTFGSGTRLTVV.